This entry lists 3 T cell receptor beta chains sequenced from one sample in a study of shared clonotypes between healthy human individuals. Assay used: immunoSEQ multiplex PCR; TCRdb lists only in-frame clones, some missing. This sample has millions of clones, with about 92% found just once. The sample was naive CD4+ T cells sorted from blood. The subset here: CD45RA+ positively selected. The receptor set was obtained from a young man in good health.

This clone was observed a single time. V usage is TRBV6-5 and J usage is TRBJ1-6; D gene unclear. The germline CDR1 and CDR2 sequences are MNHEY and SVGAGI. The CDR3 has 12 amino acids. Between the trimmed V and J ends, which lost 6 bases and 9 bases, there was a span of 9 bases. This chain's CDR3 is CASRVEVSPLHF. The CDR3 nucleotides are TGTGCCAGCAGGGTGGAGGTTTCACCCCTCCACTTT.

The chain uses TRBV10-1 and TRBJ2-7; 7 bases agree with TRBD1. The V segment lost 4 bases and the J segment 6 bases; nucleotides outside the gene matches: 9. This CDR3 is built from 14 residues. CDR1 is WNHNN, CDR2 SYGVQD, per germline (reference sequence). In DNA form, the CDR3 reads TGCGCCAGCAGTGGGGGACAGCGCCCGGGCGAGCAGTACTTC. It encodes CASSGGQRPGEQYF.

This clone was detected once. The chain recombines TRBV9 with TRBJ2-1; 12 nucleotides line up with TRBD2. This CDR3 comprises 19 residues. The germline CDR1 and CDR2 sequences are SGDLS and YYNGEE. J was trimmed by 7 bases and V by 0 bases; bases with no gene match: 14. Here the CDR3 DNA reads TGTGCCAGCAGCGTAGGTTTGACTAGCGGGGGCCTGGGTCGGAATGAGCAGTTCTTC. This gives the protein CASSVGLTSGGLGRNEQFF.